This passage covers 24 T cell receptor beta chains from one sample sequenced in a study of CD8+ T cells in alopecia areata. Investigators isolated RNA and reverse transcribed it into cDNA to act as the sequencing template. The repertoire was sequenced with immunoSEQ multiplex PCR; TCRdb's copy has only in-frame clones and lacks some. The table lists a few hundred thousand clones, 60% of them singletons. Treatment reported: oral pan-JAK inhibitor, 5-10 mg twice daily. The source was CD4+ T cells sorted from blood, collected at approximately week 51, from a patient treated with tofacitinib. Receptor source: a human donor with alopecia areata.

The table lists this clone with a few counts. DNA of the CDR3: TGTGCCAGCAGCCAACTACAGGGAAGCACAGATACGCAGTATTTT. Encoded protein: CASSQLQGSTDTQYF. The chain uses TRBV11-2 and TRBJ2-3; possibly TRBD1 for D (6 bases). Germline assignment: CDR1 SGHAT and CDR2 FQNNGV. Trimming left V 5 bases short and J 0 bases short, with 12 bases between. This CDR3 has 15 amino acids.

The chain joins TRBV5-6 to TRBJ2-5, with D maybe TRBD1 (6 bases). CDR1 is SGHDT and CDR2 is YYEEEE in the germline V gene. V lost 4 bases and J lost 4, with 14 bases in between. CDR3 length: 14 amino acids. In DNA, the CDR3 is TGTGCCAGCAGCCGGACAGCAAACGGAGAGACCCAGTACTTC. It yields the protein CASSRTANGETQYF.

This clone was observed a handful of times. The V call is TRBV7-2, the J call TRBJ2-3; the D gene is possibly TRBD2 (5 bases). V dropped 4 bases and J dropped 5 bases, with 7 bases sitting between them. Germline V gene lookup returns CDR1 SGHTA and CDR2 FQGNSA. The length of the CDR3 is 12 residues. The CDR3 nucleotides are TGTGCCAGCAGCTATGGAGGAGATACGCAGTATTTT. Its protein is CASSYGGDTQYF.

The chain has TRBV10-3 and TRBJ1-6; 7 bases are a match to TRBD1. V dropped 5 bases and J dropped 7; count of bases not matched to a gene: 5. Germline CDR1 reads ENHRY; CDR2 reads SYGVKD. This CDR3 is built from 14 residues. CDR3: CAISQTGQNSPLHF. The DNA for the CDR3 is TGTGCCATCAGTCAGACAGGGCAGAATTCACCCCTCCACTTT.

This clone was seen a few times. The rearrangement uses TRBV10-3 and TRBJ2-3; D possibly uses TRBD1 or TRBD2 (5 bases each). Germline V CDR1 and CDR2: ENHRY, SYGVKD. This CDR3 has 14 residues. Trimming shortened V by 2 bases and J by 5 bases, and 11 bases separated the two germline ends. Here the CDR3 DNA reads TGTGCCATCAGTGAGCCCGGGGCGATAGATACGCAGTATTTT. The encoded protein is CAISEPGAIDTQYF.

This clone showed up just once. The chain combines TRBV9 with TRBJ2-2; 7 bases match TRBD1. Germline CDR1 SGDLS, CDR2 YYNGEE. Unmatched junction bases numbered 2, after V lost 0 bases and J lost 0 bases. The CDR3 spans 16 residues. CDR3 in DNA: TGTGCCAGCAGCGTAGTGCAGGGGGCGAACACCGGGGAGCTGTTTTTT. Residues: CASSVVQGANTGELFF.

J is TRBJ1-1 and V is TRBV2; maybe TRBD1 (5 bases). CDR1 is SNHLY and CDR2 is FYNNEI in the germline V gene. Trimming pared 7 bases from V and 0 bases from J, leaving 9 bases between. The CDR3 spans 13 residues. DNA for the CDR3: TGTGCCAGCAAGAGGGGACTGAACACTGAAGCTTTCTTT. Its protein is CASKRGLNTEAFF.

The chain has TRBV5-1 and TRBJ2-5; TRBD1 or TRBD2 may be the D gene (5 bases each). The CDR3 consists of 16 residues. Per the germline V gene, CDR1 is SGHRS and CDR2 is YFSETQ. V lost 3 bases to trimming and J lost 1 base, with 16 bases between them. The CDR3 spells CASSSTWGNIQETQYF. The CDR3, as DNA: TGCGCCAGCAGCTCAACGTGGGGGAATATCCAAGAGACCCAGTACTTC.

The CDR3 loop reads CASSPGLAASADTQYF. The DNA for the CDR3 is TGTGCCAGCAGCCCGGGACTAGCGGCGTCGGCAGATACGCAGTATTTT. The chain recombines TRBV14 with TRBJ2-3; 11 bases align to TRBD2. V dropped 4 bases and J dropped 4; count of bases not matched to a gene: 7. This CDR3 contains 16 residues. The germline gives CDR1 SGHDN, CDR2 FVKESK.

This chain connects TRBV7-6 to TRBJ1-1, with unresolved D. Germline CDR1 SGHVS, CDR2 FNYEAQ. The CDR3 consists of 14 residues. Trimming shortened V by 3 bases and J by 0 bases, and 8 bases separated the two germline ends. The CDR3 nucleotides read TGTGCCAGCAGCTTTACAGATATGAACACTGAAGCTTTCTTT. Amino acids: CASSFTDMNTEAFF.

The chain employs TRBV11-2 and TRBJ1-1; D call uncertain. Trimming shortened V by 1 base and J by 5 bases, and 5 bases separated the two germline ends. The CDR3 runs 12 residues. Germline values: CDR1 SGHAT, CDR2 FQNNGV. CDR3 sequence reads: CASSLAATEAFF. The CDR3 DNA reads TGTGCCAGCAGCTTAGCAGCTACTGAAGCTTTCTTT.

V and J are TRBV11-2 and TRBJ2-3, with D uncertain. V shed 1 base and J shed 14 bases, with 16 bases lying between them. CDR1 SGHAT and CDR2 FQNNGV come from the germline V gene. The CDR3 is made up of 13 amino acids. Here the CDR3 reads CASSLVVRTHPYF. The CDR3, as DNA: TGTGCCAGCAGCTTAGTAGTTCGGACCCATCCGTATTTT.

This clone came up once. V and J are TRBV29-1 and TRBJ2-2; D is unclear. Looked up from germline, CDR1 is SQVTM and CDR2 is ANQGSEA. This CDR3 is built from 12 residues. V was clipped by 4 bases and J by 1 base, with 4 bases between them. The DNA of the CDR3 is TGCAGCGTTGCAAGGAACACCGGGGAGCTGTTTTTT. It translates to CSVARNTGELFF.

This chain links TRBV30 with TRBJ1-2; tentative D call: TRBD1 (6 bases). Germline V gene data show CDR1 as GTSNPN and CDR2 as SVGIG (reference sequence). The V end lost 2 bases, the J end lost 7 bases, and 11 bases lay between the germline ends. This CDR3 has 12 amino acids. As DNA, the CDR3 is TGTGCCTGGAGTTATTTCAGGGGTGGCTACACCTTC. Its translation is CAWSYFRGGYTF. Filled out from reference TRBV30 and TRBJ1-2, the complete variable domain reads SQTIHQWPATLVQPVGSPLSLECTVEGTSNPNLYWYRQAAGRGLQLLFYSVGIGQISSEVPQNLSASRPQDRQFILSSKKLLLSDSGFYLCAWSYFRGGYTFGSGTRLTVV.

In this sample, this clone turned up a few times. This CDR3 reads CSVDAPSGGAGDTQYF. CDR3 DNA sequence: TGCAGCGTTGACGCGCCTAGCGGGGGGGCCGGGGATACGCAGTATTTT. The chain links TRBV29-1 to TRBJ2-3, with 12 nucleotides matching TRBD2. V lost 3 bases, J lost 6 bases, and 10 bases stayed unmatched. The germline V gene has CDR1 SQVTM and CDR2 ANQGSEA. CDR3 size: 16 residues.

This CDR3 reads CAWSPQGQTQYF. Written as DNA, the CDR3 is TGTGCCTGGAGTCCACAGGGGCAGACCCAGTACTTC. The chain employs TRBV30 and TRBJ2-5; 7 bases map to TRBD1. After removal of 2 bases from V and 6 bases from J, the junction contained 3 bases not matched to a gene. Per the germline V gene, CDR1 is GTSNPN and CDR2 is SVGIG (reference sequence). There are 12 residues in the CDR3. The full variable domain, with the rest looked up from reference TRBV30 and TRBJ2-5, is SQTIHQWPATLVQPVGSPLSLECTVEGTSNPNLYWYRQAAGRGLQLLFYSVGIGQISSEVPQNLSASRPQDRQFILSSKKLLLSDSGFYLCAWSPQGQTQYFGPGTRLLVL.

V and J are TRBV5-4 and TRBJ2-1, with 12 bases aligning to TRBD1. CDR3 size: 15 residues. V lost 4 bases to trimming and J lost 14 bases; unmatched junction nucleotides: 13. The V gene's germline CDR1 is SGHNT and CDR2 YYREEE (reference sequence). In DNA, the CDR3 is TGTGCCAGCAGCGTCCCCGGGACAGGGGGCGAATCGAAGTTCTTC. Encoded protein: CASSVPGTGGESKFF.

The chain employs TRBV29-1 and TRBJ1-2; tentative D call: TRBD1 (5 bases). This CDR3 spans 14 amino acids. From germline, CDR1 is SQVTM and CDR2 ANQGSEA. Trimming pared 7 bases from V and 6 bases from J, leaving 21 bases between. This CDR3 reads CSARTMGGGHGYTF. In nucleotides, the CDR3 is TGCAGCGCCCGAACTATGGGGGGTGGCCATGGCTACACCTTC.

The V gene is TRBV11-2, the J gene TRBJ2-5; D is unclear. With 5 bases removed from V and 4 bases from J, the gap between germline ends came to 17 bases. Germline assignment: CDR1 SGHAT and CDR2 FQNNGV. There are 15 residues in the CDR3. CDR3 loop: CASSPRRVAAETQYF. The CDR3 DNA sequence: TGTGCCAGCAGCCCCCGCCGCGTGGCGGCAGAGACCCAGTACTTC.

J is TRBJ1-5 and V is TRBV4-1; 7 bases map to TRBD1. The CDR3 has 14 residues. The V and J ends lost 4 bases and 5 bases, in that order; junction bases with no gene match: 5. CDR1 and CDR2 from the germline V gene are MGHRA and YSYEKL. The CDR3 DNA is TGCGCCAGCAGCCTGACAGGGCCCGATCAGCCCCAGCATTTT. Its protein is CASSLTGPDQPQHF.

This chain uses TRBV30 with TRBJ1-6; D is perhaps TRBD1 (5 bases). The CDR3 extends over 15 amino acids. The ends were cut back, 5 bases at V and 9 bases at J, with 20 bases in the middle. CDR1 is GTSNPN and CDR2 is SVGIG in the germline V gene (reference sequence). CDR3 loop: CAWSHTGMKGSPLHF. The CDR3 DNA sequence: TGTGCCTGGTCGCATACAGGAATGAAGGGTTCACCCCTCCACTTT. Using reference TRBV30 and TRBJ1-6 for the parts outside the CDR3, the full variable domain is SQTIHQWPATLVQPVGSPLSLECTVEGTSNPNLYWYRQAAGRGLQLLFYSVGIGQISSEVPQNLSASRPQDRQFILSSKKLLLSDSGFYLCAWSHTGMKGSPLHFGNGTRLTVT.

The rearrangement links TRBV25-1 to TRBJ2-6; weak D call: TRBD2 (5 bases). CDR3 length: 16 amino acids. Germline V gene lookup returns CDR1 MGHDK and CDR2 SYGVNS. V was trimmed by 1 base and J by 1 base, leaving 8 bases between them. The CDR3: CASSESRGSGANVLTF. In DNA form, the CDR3 reads TGTGCCAGCAGTGAATCCCGGGGATCTGGGGCCAACGTCCTGACTTTC.

V and J are TRBV12-5 and TRBJ2-5, with TRBD1 matching 8 bases. Germline CDR1 LGHNT, CDR2 FRNRAP. The length of the CDR3 is 16 residues. With V trimmed by 0 bases and J by 5 bases, 8 bases remained unmatched. This chain's CDR3 is CASGLVLTGGGETQYF. CDR3 DNA sequence: TGTGCTAGTGGTTTGGTACTAACAGGGGGTGGGGAGACCCAGTACTTC.

This sequence joins TRBV6-1 and TRBJ2-7; D is perhaps TRBD1 (6 bases). The germline V and J ends were trimmed by 6 bases and 8 bases, with 11 bases remaining between them. CDR3 length equals 11 residues. Germline CDR1 is MNHNS and CDR2 is SASEGT. The CDR3, as DNA: TGTGCCAGCAGCCAGGGGTTACAGCAGTACTTC. Amino acids: CASSQGLQQYF.